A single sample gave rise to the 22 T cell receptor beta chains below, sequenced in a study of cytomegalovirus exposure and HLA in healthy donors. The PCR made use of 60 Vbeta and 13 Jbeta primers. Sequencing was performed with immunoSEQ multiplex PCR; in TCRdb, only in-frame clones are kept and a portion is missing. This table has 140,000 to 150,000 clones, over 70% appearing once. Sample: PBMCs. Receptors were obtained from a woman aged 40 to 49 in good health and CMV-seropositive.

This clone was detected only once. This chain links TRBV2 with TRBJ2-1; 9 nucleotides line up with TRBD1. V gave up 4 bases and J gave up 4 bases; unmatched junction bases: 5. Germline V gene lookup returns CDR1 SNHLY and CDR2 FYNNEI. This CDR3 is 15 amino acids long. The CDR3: CASSARDRVYNEQFF. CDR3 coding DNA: TGTGCCAGCAGTGCCCGGGACAGGGTGTACAATGAGCAGTTCTTC.

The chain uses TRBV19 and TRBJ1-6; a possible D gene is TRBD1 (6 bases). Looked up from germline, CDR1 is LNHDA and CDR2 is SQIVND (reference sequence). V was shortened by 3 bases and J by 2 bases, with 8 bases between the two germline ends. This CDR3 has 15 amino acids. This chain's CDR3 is CASSIGQTYNSPLHF. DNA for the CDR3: TGTGCCAGTAGTATCGGACAGACCTATAATTCACCCCTCCACTTT.

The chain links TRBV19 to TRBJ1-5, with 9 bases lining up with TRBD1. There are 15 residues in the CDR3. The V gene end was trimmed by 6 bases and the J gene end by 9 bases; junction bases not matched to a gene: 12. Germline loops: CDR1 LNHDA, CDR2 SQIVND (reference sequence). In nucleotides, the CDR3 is TGTGCCAGTAGCCCGTATACAGGGGGCAGTTGGCCCCAGCATTTT. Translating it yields CASSPYTGGSWPQHF.

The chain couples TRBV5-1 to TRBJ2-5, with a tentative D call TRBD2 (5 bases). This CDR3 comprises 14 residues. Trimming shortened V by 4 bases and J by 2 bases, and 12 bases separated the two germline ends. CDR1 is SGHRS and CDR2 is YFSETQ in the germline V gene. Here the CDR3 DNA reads TGCGCCAGCAGCAAGGAGACTACGCAAGAGACCCAGTACTTC. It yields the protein CASSKETTQETQYF.

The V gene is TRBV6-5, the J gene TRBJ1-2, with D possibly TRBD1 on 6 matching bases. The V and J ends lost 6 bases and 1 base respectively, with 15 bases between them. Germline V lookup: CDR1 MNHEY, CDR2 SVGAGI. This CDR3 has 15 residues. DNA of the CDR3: TGTGCCAGCAGGGGCTCGACAGGCATTAACTATGGCTACACCTTC. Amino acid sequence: CASRGSTGINYGYTF.

The chain's CDR3 is CASSLRWDFQRGQYF. As DNA, the CDR3 is TGTGCCAGCAGTTTAAGGTGGGACTTCCAACGGGGGCAGTACTTC. The rearrangement links TRBV28 to TRBJ2-7; possible D gene TRBD2, 6 bases. CDR3 length equals 15 residues. Germline assignment: CDR1 MDHEN and CDR2 SYDVKM. V lost 2 bases to trimming and J lost 9 bases, with 20 bases between them. Together with reference TRBV28 and TRBJ2-7, the CDR3 gives the full variable domain: DVKVTQSSRYLVKRTGEKVFLECVQDMDHENMFWYRQDPGLGLRLIYFSYDVKMKEKGDIPEGYSVSREKKERFSLILESASTNQTSMYLCASSLRWDFQRGQYFGPGTRLTVT.

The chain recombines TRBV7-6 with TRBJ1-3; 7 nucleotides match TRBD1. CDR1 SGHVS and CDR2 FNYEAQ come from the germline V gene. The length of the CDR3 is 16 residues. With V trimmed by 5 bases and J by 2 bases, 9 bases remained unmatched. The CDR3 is CASSENDRVAGNTIYF. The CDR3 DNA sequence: TGTGCCAGCAGCGAGAACGACAGGGTGGCTGGAAACACCATATATTTT.

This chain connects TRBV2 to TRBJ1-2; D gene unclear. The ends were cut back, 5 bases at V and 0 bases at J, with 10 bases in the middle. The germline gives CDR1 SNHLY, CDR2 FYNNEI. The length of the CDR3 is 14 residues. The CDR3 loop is CASSSQTTNYGYTF. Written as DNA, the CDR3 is TGTGCCAGCAGTTCCCAGACAACTAACTATGGCTACACCTTC.

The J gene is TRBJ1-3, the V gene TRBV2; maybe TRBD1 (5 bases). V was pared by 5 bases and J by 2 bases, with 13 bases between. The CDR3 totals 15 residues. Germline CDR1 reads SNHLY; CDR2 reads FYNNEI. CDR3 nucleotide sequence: TGTGCCAGCAGTACCGACAGTATAACTGGAAACACCATATATTTT. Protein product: CASSTDSITGNTIYF.

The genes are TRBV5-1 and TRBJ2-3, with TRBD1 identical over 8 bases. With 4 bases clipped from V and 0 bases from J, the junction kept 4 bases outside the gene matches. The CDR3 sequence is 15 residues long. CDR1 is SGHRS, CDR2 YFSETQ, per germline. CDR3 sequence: CASSQRTGSTDTQYF. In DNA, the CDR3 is TGCGCCAGCAGCCAGAGGACAGGGAGCACAGATACGCAGTATTTT.

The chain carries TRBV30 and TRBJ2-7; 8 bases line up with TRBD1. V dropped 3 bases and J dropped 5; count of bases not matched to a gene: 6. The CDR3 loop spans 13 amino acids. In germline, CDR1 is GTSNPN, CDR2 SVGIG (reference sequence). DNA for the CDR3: TGTGCCTGGAGCCTCGGGACAGGAGACGAGCAGTACTTC. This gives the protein CAWSLGTGDEQYF.

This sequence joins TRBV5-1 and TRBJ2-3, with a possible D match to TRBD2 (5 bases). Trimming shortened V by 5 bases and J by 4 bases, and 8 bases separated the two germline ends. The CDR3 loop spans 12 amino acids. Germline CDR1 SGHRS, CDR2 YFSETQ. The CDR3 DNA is TGCGCCAGCAGTTTTAGCGCAGATACGCAGTATTTT. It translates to CASSFSADTQYF.

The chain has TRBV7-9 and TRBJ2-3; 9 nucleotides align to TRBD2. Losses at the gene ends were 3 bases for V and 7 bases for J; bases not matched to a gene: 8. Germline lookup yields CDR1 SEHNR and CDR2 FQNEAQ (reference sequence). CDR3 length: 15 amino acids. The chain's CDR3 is CASSFVAGEANTQYF. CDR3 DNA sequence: TGTGCCAGCAGCTTTGTAGCGGGGGAAGCCAATACGCAGTATTTT. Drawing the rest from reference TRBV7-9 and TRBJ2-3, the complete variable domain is DTGVSQNPRHKITKRGQNVTFRCDPISEHNRLYWYRQTLGQGPEFLTYFQNEAQLEKSRLLSDRFSAERPKGSFSTLEIQRTEQGDSAMYLCASSFVAGEANTQYFGPGTRLTVL.

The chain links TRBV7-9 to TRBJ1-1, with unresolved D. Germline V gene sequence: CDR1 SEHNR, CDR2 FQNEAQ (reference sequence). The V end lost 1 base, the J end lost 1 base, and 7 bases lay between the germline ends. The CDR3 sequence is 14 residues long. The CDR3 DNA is TGTGCCAGCAGCTTAGAAGCGGGGAACACTGAAGCTTTCTTT. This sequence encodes CASSLEAGNTEAFF.

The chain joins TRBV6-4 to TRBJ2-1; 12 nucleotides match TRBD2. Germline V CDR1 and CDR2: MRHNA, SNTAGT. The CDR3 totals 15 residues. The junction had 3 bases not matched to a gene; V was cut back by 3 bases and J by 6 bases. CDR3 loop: CASSDPSGGANEQFF. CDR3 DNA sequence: TGTGCCAGCAGTGATCCTAGCGGGGGGGCCAATGAGCAGTTCTTC.

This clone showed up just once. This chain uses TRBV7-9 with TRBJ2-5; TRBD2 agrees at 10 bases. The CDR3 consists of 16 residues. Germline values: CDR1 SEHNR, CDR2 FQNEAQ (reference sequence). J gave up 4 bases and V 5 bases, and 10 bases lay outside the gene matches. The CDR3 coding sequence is TGTGCCAGCAGCCAGCTGGGGGCTAGCGGGGGAGAGACCCAGTACTTC. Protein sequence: CASSQLGASGGETQYF.

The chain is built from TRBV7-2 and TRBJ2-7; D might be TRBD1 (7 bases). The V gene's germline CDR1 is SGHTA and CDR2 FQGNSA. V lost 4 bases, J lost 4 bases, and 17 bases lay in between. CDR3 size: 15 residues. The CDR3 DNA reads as TGTGCCAGCAGCTCACAGGCGGGACAGAGATACGAGCAGTACTTC. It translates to CASSSQAGQRYEQYF. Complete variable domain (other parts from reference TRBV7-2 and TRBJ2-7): GAGVSQSPSNKVTEKGKDVELRCDPISGHTALYWYRQSLGQGLEFLIYFQGNSAPDKSGLPSDRFSAERTGGSVSTLTIQRTQQEDSAVYLCASSSQAGQRYEQYFGPGTRLTVT.

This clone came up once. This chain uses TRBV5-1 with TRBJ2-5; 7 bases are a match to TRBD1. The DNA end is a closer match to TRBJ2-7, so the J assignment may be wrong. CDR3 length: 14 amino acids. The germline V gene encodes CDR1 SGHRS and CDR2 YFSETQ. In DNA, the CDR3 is TGCGCCAGCAGCCGCGTCACAGGGGAACACGAGCAGTACTTC. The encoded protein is CASSRVTGEHEQYF.

The CDR3 spells CASSPGQGAYEQYF. The DNA of the CDR3 is TGCGCCAGCAGCCCGGGACAGGGGGCCTACGAGCAGTACTTC. The V call is TRBV5-1, the J call TRBJ2-5, with TRBD1 matching over 11 bases. The J call may be mistaken, given a closer DNA end match to TRBJ2-7. The germline V gene has CDR1 SGHRS and CDR2 YFSETQ. The CDR3 is 14 residues long.

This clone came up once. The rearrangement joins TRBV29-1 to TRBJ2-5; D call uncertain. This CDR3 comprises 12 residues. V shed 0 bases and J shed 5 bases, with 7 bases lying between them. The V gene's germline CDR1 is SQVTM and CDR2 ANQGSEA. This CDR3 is CSVEEQWETQYF. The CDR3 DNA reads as TGCAGCGTTGAAGAGCAGTGGGAGACCCAGTACTTC.

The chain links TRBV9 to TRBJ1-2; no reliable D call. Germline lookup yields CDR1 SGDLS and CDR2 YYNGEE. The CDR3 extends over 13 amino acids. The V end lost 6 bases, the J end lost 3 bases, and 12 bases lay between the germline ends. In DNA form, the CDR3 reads TGTGCCAGCACCGATCACACCTACTATGGCTACACCTTC. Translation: CASTDHTYYGYTF.

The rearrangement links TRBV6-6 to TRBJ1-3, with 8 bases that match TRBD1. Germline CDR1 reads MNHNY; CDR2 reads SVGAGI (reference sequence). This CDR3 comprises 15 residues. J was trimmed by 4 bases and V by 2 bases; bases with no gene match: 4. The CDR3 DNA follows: TGTGCCAGCAGTTACGCGACAGGGGTCGGAAACACCATATATTTT. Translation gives CASSYATGVGNTIYF.